These 14 T cell receptor beta chains were sequenced from one sample in a study of control samples from healthy donors and cancer patients. TCRdb's copy holds only in-frame clones and misses some; the assay was immunoSEQ multiplex PCR. Here the sample spans roughly 180,000 clones, roughly 94% being singletons. The sequenced sample was blood. The receptors were sampled from a woman aged 18 to 35 in good health.

V and J are TRBV2 and TRBJ1-1; no clear D gene. Germline V gene sequence: CDR1 SNHLY, CDR2 FYNNEI. The ends were cut back, 4 bases at V and 1 base at J, with 7 bases in the middle. This CDR3 spans 13 amino acids. The CDR3 loop is CASSGQSNTEAFF. Written as DNA, the CDR3 is TGTGCCAGCAGTGGGCAGTCGAACACTGAAGCTTTCTTT.

The rearrangement links TRBV18 to TRBJ2-1; 8 nucleotides agree with TRBD2. Germline assignment: CDR1 KGHSH and CDR2 LQKENI. This CDR3 is 14 amino acids long. With 0 bases clipped from V and 8 bases from J, the junction kept 3 bases outside the gene matches. This chain's CDR3 is CASSPPNGRDEQFF. Written as DNA, the CDR3 is TGTGCCAGCTCACCACCCAACGGGAGGGATGAGCAGTTCTTC.

Remarks on this clone: The germline gene is not matched at one end of the junction; a read error may be the cause. This sequence joins TRBV6-6 and TRBJ2-1; 7 bases are a match to TRBD1. CDR1 is MNHNY, CDR2 SVGAGI, per germline (reference sequence). The length of the CDR3 is 16 residues. The CDR3 here is CASSYFGAGGKGEQFF. The CDR3, as DNA: TGTGCCAGCAGCTACTTCGGTGCAGGGGGTAAAGGTGAGCAGTTCTTC.

In its sample, this clone was seen a few times. CDR3 loop: CASSIRGAQGYTF. The CDR3 nucleotides are TGTGCCAGTAGTATAAGGGGGGCGCAAGGCTACACCTTC. This chain joins TRBV19 and TRBJ1-2; maybe TRBD1 (6 bases). Trimming removed 2 bases at V and 8 bases at J, with 12 bases between. CDR3 length: 13 amino acids. Germline values: CDR1 LNHDA, CDR2 SQIVND (reference sequence).

The V and J genes are TRBV6-4 and TRBJ1-5, with 7 bases matching TRBD1. With 5 bases clipped from V and 4 bases from J, the junction kept 2 bases outside the gene matches. CDR1 and CDR2 (germline): MRHNA, SNTAGT. The CDR3 totals 13 residues. The CDR3 region is CASSWDRNQPQHF. The DNA of the CDR3 is TGTGCCAGCAGTTGGGACAGAAATCAGCCCCAGCATTTT.

V and J are TRBV18 and TRBJ1-2; the D gene is possibly TRBD1 (5 bases). From germline, CDR1 is KGHSH and CDR2 LQKENI. The CDR3 length is 16 residues. V was pared by 3 bases and J by 4 bases, with 18 bases between. CDR3 sequence: CASSPGTGTISYGYTF. Written as DNA, the CDR3 is TGTGCCAGCTCACCGGGAACCGGGACGATTTCCTATGGCTACACCTTC.

The gene calls are TRBV5-4 and TRBJ2-5, with D possibly called TRBD1 or TRBD2 (5 bases each). Germline values: CDR1 SGHNT, CDR2 YYREEE (reference sequence). There are 14 residues in the CDR3. V was shortened by 0 bases and J by 5 bases, with 11 bases between the two germline ends. The CDR3 bases are TGTGCCAGCAGCTTGGCCGGGGCGTTGGAGACCCAGTACTTC. This translates into CASSLAGALETQYF. The whole variable domain, remainder taken from reference TRBV5-4 and TRBJ2-5, is ETGVTQSPTHLIKTRGQQVTLRCSSQSGHNTVSWYQQALGQGPQFIFQYYREEENGRGNFPPRFSGLQFPNYSSELNVNALELDDSALYLCASSLAGALETQYFGPGTRLLVL.

This chain joins TRBV28 and TRBJ1-2; weak D call: TRBD1 (5 bases). The CDR3 is 17 amino acids. Per germline, CDR1 MDHEN and CDR2 SYDVKM. V gave up 6 bases and J gave up 1 base, with 21 bases separating them. The CDR3 DNA sequence: TGTGCCAGCAGCCTACAGGACACTCCCGCCGTTAACTATGGCTACACCTTC. This translates into CASSLQDTPAVNYGYTF.

The chain recombines TRBV28 with TRBJ2-3; 11 bases align to TRBD2. Germline V gives CDR1 MDHEN, CDR2 SYDVKM. The CDR3 consists of 15 residues. V lost 3 bases to trimming and J lost 4 bases; unmatched junction nucleotides: 3. The CDR3 DNA is TGTGCCAGCAGTTTTAGCGGGGGGGCCGCAGATACGCAGTATTTT. Its translation is CASSFSGGAADTQYF.

The rearrangement joins TRBV7-3 to TRBJ1-1; D perhaps matches TRBD1 (6 bases). Per germline, CDR1 SGHTA and CDR2 FQGTGA. V was shortened by 1 base and J by 4 bases, with 19 bases between the two germline ends. CDR3 size: 17 residues. The DNA of the CDR3 is TGTGCCAGCAGCTTAATGGCGGCAGGGGAGGGTGGCACTGAAGCTTTCTTT. Translation gives CASSLMAAGEGGTEAFF.

The rearrangement joins TRBV9 to TRBJ2-6; 8 bases are shared with TRBD1. J lost 0 bases, V lost 4 bases, and 12 bases had no gene match. Germline V lookup: CDR1 SGDLS, CDR2 YYNGEE. This CDR3 contains 19 residues. For the CDR3, the DNA is TGTGCCAGCAGCCCTACTTTGGACAGGGTAATCTCTGGGGCCAACGTCCTGACTTTC. It specifies CASSPTLDRVISGANVLTF.

The chain carries TRBV10-3 and TRBJ1-1; 7 nucleotides line up with TRBD1. The V and J ends lost 5 bases and 3 bases, in that order; junction bases with no gene match: 6. This CDR3 has 14 residues. Germline V gives CDR1 ENHRY, CDR2 SYGVKD. The CDR3 coding sequence is TGTGCCATCAGTATAAGACAGGGCGACACTGAAGCTTTCTTT. Encoded protein: CAISIRQGDTEAFF.

This chain joins TRBV5-1 and TRBJ1-5, with D possibly TRBD1 on 5 matching bases. Germline V gene data show CDR1 as SGHRS and CDR2 as YFSETQ. CDR3 length: 13 amino acids. V dropped 0 bases and J dropped 9 bases, with 10 bases sitting between them. The CDR3 coding sequence is TGCGCCAGCAGCTTGGAGGGGCTGACGCCCCAGCATTTT. Translating it yields CASSLEGLTPQHF.

The chain employs TRBV24-1 and TRBJ2-2, with D perhaps given as TRBD1 or TRBD2 (7 bases each). Germline CDR1 and CDR2: KGHDR and SFDVKD. Trimming took off 4 bases at V and 4 bases at J, with 9 bases between the two ends. The CDR3 consists of 14 residues. The CDR3 bases are TGTGCCACCAGTGACAGGGGGGGCACCGGGGAGCTGTTTTTT. Translated: CATSDRGGTGELFF.